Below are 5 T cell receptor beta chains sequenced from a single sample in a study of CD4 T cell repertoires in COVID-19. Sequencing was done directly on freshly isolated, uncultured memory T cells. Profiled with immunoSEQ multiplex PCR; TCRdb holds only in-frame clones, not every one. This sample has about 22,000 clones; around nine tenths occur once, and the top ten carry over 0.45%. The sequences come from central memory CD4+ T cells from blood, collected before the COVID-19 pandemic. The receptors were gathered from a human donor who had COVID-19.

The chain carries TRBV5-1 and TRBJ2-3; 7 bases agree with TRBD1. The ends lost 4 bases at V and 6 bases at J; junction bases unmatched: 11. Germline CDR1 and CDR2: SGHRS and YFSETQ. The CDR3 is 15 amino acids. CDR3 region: CASSRAKGGRDTQYF. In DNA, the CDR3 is TGCGCCAGCAGCCGTGCGAAAGGGGGCAGGGATACGCAGTATTTT.

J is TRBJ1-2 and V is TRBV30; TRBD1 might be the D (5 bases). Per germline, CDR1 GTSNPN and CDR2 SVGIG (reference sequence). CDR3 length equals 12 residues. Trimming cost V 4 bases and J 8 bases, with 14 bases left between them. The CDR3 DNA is TGTGCCTGGATAGAGATTGGGGCGGGCTACACCTTC. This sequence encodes CAWIEIGAGYTF.

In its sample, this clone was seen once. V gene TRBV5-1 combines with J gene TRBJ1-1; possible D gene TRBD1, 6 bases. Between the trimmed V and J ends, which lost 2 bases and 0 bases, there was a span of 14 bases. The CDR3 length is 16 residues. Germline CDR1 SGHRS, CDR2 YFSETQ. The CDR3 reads CASSLASTGLNTEAFF. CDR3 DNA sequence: TGCGCCAGCAGCTTAGCATCGACAGGCTTGAACACTGAAGCTTTCTTT. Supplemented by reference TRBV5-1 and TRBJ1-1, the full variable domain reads KAGVTQTPRYLIKTRGQQVTLSCSPISGHRSVSWYQQTPGQGLQFLFEYFSETQRNKGNFPGRFSGRQFSNSRSEMNVSTLELGDSALYLCASSLASTGLNTEAFFGQGTRLTVV.

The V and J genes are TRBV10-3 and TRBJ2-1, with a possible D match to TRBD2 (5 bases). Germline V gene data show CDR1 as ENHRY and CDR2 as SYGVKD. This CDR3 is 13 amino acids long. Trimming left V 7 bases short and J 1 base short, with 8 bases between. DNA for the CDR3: TGTGCCATCAAAGCGGCTTCCTACAATGAGCAGTTCTTC. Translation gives CAIKAASYNEQFF.

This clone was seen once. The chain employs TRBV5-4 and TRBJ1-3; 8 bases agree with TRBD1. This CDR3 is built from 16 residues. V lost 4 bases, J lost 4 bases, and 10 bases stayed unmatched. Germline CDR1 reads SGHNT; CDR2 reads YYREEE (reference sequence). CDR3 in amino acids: CASSLATGVTGNTIYF. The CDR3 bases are TGTGCCAGCAGCCTGGCGACAGGGGTAACGGGAAACACCATATATTTT.